This T cell receptor beta chain was identified during a study of siplizumab effects on memory and regulatory T cells. V gave up 0 bases and J gave up 5 bases, with 6 bases separating them. CDR3 length: 13 residues. Germline lookup yields CDR1 SGDLS and CDR2 YYNGEE. Method: immunoSEQ multiplex PCR; TCRdb's copy keeps in-frame clones and lacks some. The sample has 62,000 or so clones, approximately 87% seen once. The sequence was collected from a human donor in good health. The chain combines TRBV9 with TRBJ1-5; D is uncertain. The sequenced material came from memory CD4+ T cells sorted from blood. CDR3 nucleotides: TGTGCCAGCAGCGTAGAAAATCATCAGCCCCAGCATTTT. Its translation is CASSVENHQPQHF.